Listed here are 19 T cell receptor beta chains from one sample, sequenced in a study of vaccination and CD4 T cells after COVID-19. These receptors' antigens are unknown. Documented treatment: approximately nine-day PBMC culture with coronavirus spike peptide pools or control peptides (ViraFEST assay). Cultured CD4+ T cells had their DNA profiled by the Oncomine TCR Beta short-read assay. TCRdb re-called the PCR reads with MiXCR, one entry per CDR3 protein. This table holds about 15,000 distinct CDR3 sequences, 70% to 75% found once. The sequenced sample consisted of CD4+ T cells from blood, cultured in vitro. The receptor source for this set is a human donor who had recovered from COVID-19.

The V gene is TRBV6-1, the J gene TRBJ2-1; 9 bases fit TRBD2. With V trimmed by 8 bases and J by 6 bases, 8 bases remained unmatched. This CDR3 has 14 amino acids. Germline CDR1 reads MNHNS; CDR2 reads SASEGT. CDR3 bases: TGTGCCAGCTCTCGGACTAGCGCGTTCAATGAGCAGTTCTTC. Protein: CASSRTSAFNEQFF.

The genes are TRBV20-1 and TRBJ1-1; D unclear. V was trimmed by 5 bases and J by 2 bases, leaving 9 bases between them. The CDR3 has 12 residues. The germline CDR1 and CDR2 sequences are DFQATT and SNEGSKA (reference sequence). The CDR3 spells CSAFRPNTEAFF. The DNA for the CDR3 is TGCAGTGCTTTCCGGCCCAACACTGAAGCTTTCTTT.

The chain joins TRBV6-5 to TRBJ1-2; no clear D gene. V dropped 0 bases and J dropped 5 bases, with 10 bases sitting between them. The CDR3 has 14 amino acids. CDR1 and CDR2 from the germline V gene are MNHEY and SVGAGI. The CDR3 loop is CASSYSSQVYGYTF. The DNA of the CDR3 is TGTGCCAGCAGTTACTCCAGTCAGGTTTATGGCTACACCTTC.

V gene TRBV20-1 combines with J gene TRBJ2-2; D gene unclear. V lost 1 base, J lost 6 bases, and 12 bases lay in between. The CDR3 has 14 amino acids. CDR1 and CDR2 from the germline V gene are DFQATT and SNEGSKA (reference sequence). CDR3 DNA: TGCAGTGCTAGAGCCGTCCTAGTTCCCGGGGAGCTGTTTTTT. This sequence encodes CSARAVLVPGELFF.

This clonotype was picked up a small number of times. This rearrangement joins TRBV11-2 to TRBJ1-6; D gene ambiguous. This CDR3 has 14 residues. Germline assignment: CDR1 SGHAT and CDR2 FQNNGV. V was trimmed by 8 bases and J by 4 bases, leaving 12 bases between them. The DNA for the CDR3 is TGTGCCAGCCGCCCCCGGTCGTATAATTCACCCCTCCACTTT. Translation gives CASRPRSYNSPLHF.

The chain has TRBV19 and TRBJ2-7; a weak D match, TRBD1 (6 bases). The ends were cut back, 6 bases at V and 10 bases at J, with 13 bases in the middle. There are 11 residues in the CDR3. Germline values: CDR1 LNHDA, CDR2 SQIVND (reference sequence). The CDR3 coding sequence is TGTGCCAGTAGCTCCAGGGACAAACAGTACTTC. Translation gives CASSSRDKQYF.

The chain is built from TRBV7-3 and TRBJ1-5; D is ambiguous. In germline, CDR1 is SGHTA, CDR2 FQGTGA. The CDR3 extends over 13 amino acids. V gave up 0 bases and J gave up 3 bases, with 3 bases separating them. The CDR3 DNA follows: TGTGCCAGCAGCTTAACTCTCAATCAGCCCCAGCATTTT. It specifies CASSLTLNQPQHF.

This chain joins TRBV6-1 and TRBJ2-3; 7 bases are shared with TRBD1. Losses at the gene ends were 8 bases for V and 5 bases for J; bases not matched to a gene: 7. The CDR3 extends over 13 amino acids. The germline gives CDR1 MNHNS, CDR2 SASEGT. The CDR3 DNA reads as TGTGCCAGCGGGACAGCCTTAGTAGATACGCAGTATTTT. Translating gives CASGTALVDTQYF.

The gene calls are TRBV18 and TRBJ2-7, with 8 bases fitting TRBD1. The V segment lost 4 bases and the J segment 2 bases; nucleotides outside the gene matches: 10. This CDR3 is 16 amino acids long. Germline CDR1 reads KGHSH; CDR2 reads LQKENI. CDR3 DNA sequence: TGTGCCAGCTCACTCAACAGGGGGGTTAGCGCCTACGAGCAGTACTTC. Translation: CASSLNRGVSAYEQYF.

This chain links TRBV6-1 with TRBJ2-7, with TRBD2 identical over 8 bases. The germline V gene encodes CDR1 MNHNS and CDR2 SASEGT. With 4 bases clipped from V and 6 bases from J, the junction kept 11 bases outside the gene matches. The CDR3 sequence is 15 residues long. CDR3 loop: CASSGRGLVFPEQYF. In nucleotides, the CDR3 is TGTGCCAGCAGTGGGAGGGGACTAGTATTTCCCGAGCAGTACTTC.

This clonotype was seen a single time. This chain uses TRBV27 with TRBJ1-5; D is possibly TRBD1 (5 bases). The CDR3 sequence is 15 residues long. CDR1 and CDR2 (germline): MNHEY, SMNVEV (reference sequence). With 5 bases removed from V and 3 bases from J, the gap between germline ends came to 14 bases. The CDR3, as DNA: TGTGCCAGCAGTCGGGCCCCGGGACTCAATCAGCCCCAGCATTTT. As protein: CASSRAPGLNQPQHF.

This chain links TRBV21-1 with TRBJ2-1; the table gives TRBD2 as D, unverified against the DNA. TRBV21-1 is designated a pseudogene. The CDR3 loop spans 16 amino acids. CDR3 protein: CASSTEGIRSYNEQFF. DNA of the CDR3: TGTGCCAGCAGCACGGAGGGGATTCGATCCTACAATGAGCAGTTCTTC.

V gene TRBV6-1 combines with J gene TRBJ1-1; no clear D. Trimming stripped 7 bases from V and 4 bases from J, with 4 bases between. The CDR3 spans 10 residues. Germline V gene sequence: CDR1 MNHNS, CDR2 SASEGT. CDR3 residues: CASIVTEAFF. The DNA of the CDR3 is TGTGCCAGCATCGTCACTGAAGCTTTCTTT.

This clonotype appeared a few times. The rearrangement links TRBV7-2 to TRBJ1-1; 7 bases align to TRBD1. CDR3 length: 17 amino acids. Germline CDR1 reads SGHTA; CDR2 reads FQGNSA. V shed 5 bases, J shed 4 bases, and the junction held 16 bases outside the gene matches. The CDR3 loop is CASSPFPRQGLVTEAFF. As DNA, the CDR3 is TGTGCCAGCAGCCCCTTCCCCCGACAGGGACTAGTCACTGAAGCTTTCTTT. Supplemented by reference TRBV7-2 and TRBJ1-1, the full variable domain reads GAGVSQSPSNKVTEKGKDVELRCDPISGHTALYWYRQSLGQGLEFLIYFQGNSAPDKSGLPSDRFSAERTGGSVSTLTIQRTQQEDSAVYLCASSPFPRQGLVTEAFFGQGTRLTVV.

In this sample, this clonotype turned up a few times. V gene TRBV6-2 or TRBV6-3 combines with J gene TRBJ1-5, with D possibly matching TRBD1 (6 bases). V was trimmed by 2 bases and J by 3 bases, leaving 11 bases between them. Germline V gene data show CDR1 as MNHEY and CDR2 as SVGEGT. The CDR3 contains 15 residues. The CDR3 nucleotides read TGTGCCAGCAGTTACATGGGGGGGCTCAATCAGCCCCAGCATTTT. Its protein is CASSYMGGLNQPQHF.

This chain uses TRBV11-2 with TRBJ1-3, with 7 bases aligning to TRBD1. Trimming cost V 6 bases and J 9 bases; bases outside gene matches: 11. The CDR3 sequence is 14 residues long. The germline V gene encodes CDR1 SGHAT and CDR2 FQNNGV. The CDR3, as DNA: TGTGCCAGCAGGGGACCGGACAGGATCTTCACCATATATTTT. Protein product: CASRGPDRIFTIYF.

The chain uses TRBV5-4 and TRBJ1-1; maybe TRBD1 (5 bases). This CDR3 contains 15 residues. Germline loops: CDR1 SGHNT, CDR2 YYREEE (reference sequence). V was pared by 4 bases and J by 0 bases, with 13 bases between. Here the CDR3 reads CASSIYDSLNTEAFF. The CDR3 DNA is TGTGCCAGCAGCATCTACGACAGCTTGAACACTGAAGCTTTCTTT.

CDR3 bases: TGTGCCAGCAGCTTAGGCAGGGGGCGGGAGACCCAGTACTTC. It is translated as CASSLGRGRETQYF. The rearrangement joins TRBV7-2 to TRBJ2-5; 8 nucleotides agree with TRBD1. The length of the CDR3 is 14 residues. Germline CDR1 SGHTA, CDR2 FQGNSA. Trimming took 1 base from V and 5 from J; bases not matched to a gene: 3.

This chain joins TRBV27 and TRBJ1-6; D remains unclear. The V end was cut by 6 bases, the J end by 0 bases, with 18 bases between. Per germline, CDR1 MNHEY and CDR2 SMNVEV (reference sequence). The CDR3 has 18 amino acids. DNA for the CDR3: TGTGCCAGCAGCATCCGGGCCCACACCCTCTCCTATAATTCACCCCTCCACTTT. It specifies CASSIRAHTLSYNSPLHF.